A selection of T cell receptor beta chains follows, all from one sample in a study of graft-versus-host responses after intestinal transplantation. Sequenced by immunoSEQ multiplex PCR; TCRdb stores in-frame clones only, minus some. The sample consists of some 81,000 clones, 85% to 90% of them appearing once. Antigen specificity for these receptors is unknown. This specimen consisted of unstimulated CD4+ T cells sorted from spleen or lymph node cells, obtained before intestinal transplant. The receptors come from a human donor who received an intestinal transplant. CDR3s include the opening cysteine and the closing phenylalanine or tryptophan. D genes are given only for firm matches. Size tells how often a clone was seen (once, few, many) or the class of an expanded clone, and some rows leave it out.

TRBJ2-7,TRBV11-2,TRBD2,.,TGTGCCAGCAGCAGGGTGCACGGGGGGTCCCTCTACGAGCAGTACTTC,CASSRVHGGSLYEQYF
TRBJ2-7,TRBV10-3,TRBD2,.,TGTGCCATCAGTGAGGCGGCGGGGGGGTCCTACGAGCAGTACTTC,CAISEAAGGSYEQYF
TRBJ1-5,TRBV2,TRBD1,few,TGTGCCAGCAGTGTAGCCGGGACAGGGAGGGAACAGCCCCAGCATTTT,CASSVAGTGREQPQHF
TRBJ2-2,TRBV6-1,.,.,TGTGCCAGCACCTACACCGGGGAGCTGTTTTTT,CASTYTGELFF
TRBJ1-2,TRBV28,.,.,TGTGCCAGCAGTTCCGGGGGGGACTATGGCTACACCTTC,CASSSGGDYGYTF
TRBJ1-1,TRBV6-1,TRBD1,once,TGTGCCAGCCCCCTACAGGGGGGGACTGAAGCTTTCTTT,CASPLQGGTEAFF
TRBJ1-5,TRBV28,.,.,TGTGCCAGCAGTTTACTCGTAGGGGGAGAGGCTCAGCCCCAGCATTTT,CASSLLVGGEAQPQHF
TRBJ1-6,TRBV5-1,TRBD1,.,TGCGCCAGCAGCTCCAGCTCGGGACAGGGGAATTCACCCCTCCACTTT,CASSSSSGQGNSPLHF
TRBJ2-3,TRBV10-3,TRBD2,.,TGTGCCATCAGGACTAGCGGGGGCACAGATACGCAGTATTTT,CAIRTSGGTDTQYF
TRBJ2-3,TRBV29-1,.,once,TGCAGCGTTGTCAGGGGGGTCGGCCTAGATACGCAGTATTTT,CSVVRGVGLDTQYF
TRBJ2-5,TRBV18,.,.,TGTGCCAGCTCACCACCATCGAAGGGGGAATTTAGCGGGCAGAAAGGAGAGACCCAGTACTTC,CASSPPSKGEFSGQKGETQYF
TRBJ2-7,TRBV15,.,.,TGTGCCACCAGCCCAGAACAGGGTCCCTACGAGCAGTACTTC,CATSPEQGPYEQYF
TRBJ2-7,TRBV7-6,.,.,TGTGCCAGCAGCTTAGTTGGGAGTTCCGACGAGCAGTACTTC,CASSLVGSSDEQYF
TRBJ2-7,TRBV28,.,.,TGTGCCAGCAGCGGGAGTTGGTACGAGCAGTACTTC,CASSGSWYEQYF
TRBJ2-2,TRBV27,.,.,TGTGCCAGCAGTATATCCAGGGTCGGGGAGCTGTTTTTT,CASSISRVGELFF
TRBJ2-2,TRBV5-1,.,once,TGCGCCAGCAGCTTGGAACCTAGAACCGGGGAGCTGTTTTTT,CASSLEPRTGELFF
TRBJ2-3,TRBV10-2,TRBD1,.,TGCGCCAGCACCTTAAGACAGGGTTTCACAGATACGCAGTATTTT,CASTLRQGFTDTQYF
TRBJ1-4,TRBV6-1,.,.,TGTGCCAGCAGTGAAGCGCTCGGGGACATACGGGAAAAACTGTTTTTT,CASSEALGDIREKLFF
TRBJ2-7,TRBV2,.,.,TGTGCCAGCAGTGGAGCAAGTAGCGCGAGCTACGAGCAGTACTTC,CASSGASSASYEQYF
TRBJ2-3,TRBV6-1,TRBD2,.,TGTGCCAGCAGTGAAACGCTCGGCTTAGCAGCGGGGTACACAGATACGCAGTATTTT,CASSETLGLAAGYTDTQYF
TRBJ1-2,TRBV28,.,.,TGTGCCAGCAGTTTAGTCCAGGGCGTCGGGGGCTACACCTTC,CASSLVQGVGGYTF
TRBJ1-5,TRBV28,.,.,TGTGCCAGCAGTTTGGACAGCTACAGCAATCAGCCCCAGCATTTT,CASSLDSYSNQPQHF
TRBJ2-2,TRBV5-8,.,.,TGTGCCAGCAGCTTGCCAGGGGTTTACACCGGGGAGCTGTTTTTT,CASSLPGVYTGELFF
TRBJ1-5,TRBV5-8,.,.,TGTGCCAGCAGCTACGGAGCTGGCGCAATATTGCGCGCTGATCAGCCCCAGCATTTT,CASSYGAGAILRADQPQHF
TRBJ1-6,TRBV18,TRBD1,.,TGTGCCAGCTCGACCTTAGACAGGGTTTCACCCCTCCACTTT,CASSTLDRVSPLHF
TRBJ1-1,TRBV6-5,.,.,TGTGCCAGCAGCTCACTAGCCCACACTGAAGCTTTCTTT,CASSSLAHTEAFF
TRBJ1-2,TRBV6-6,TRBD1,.,TGTGCCAGCAGTTACGAATGGGACAGTTGGTACTATGGCTACACCTTC,CASSYEWDSWYYGYTF
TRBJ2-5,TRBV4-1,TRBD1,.,TGCGCCAGCAGCCAAGAGGGACAGGGAAAGACCCAGTACTTC,CASSQEGQGKTQYF
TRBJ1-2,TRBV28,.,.,TGTGCCAGCAGTAAAGACACCCGGATCTATGGCTACACCTTC,CASSKDTRIYGYTF
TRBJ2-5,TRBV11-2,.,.,TGTGCCAGCAGCTTAGCCGGCGGCGTGTACCAAGAGACCCAGTACTTC,CASSLAGGVYQETQYF
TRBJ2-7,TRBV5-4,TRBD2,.,TGTGCCAGCAGCTTGGGCGGGGGTTCCTTGGGGGAGCAGTACTTC,CASSLGGGSLGEQYF
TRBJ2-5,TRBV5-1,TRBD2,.,TGCGCCAGCAGCGCTACCGGGACTAGCGGGAAAGAGACCCAGTACTTC,CASSATGTSGKETQYF
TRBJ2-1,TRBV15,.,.,TGTGCCACCAGCAGGTTGGACAAAAAAGGGTACAATGAGCAGTTCTTC,CATSRLDKKGYNEQFF
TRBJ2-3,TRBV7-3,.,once,TGTGCCAGCAGCCCCCGGCTAGGAGGGGGCACAGATACGCAGTATTTT,CASSPRLGGGTDTQYF
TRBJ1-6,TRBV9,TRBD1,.,TGTGCCAGCAGCGTGAGTGAGACAGGGCCACCCCTCCACTTT,CASSVSETGPPLHF
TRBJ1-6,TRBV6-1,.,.,TGTGCCAGCAGTGAAGCCCCTCCCCCCGTCCGGGTTCCCCTCCACTTT,CASSEAPPPVRVPLHF
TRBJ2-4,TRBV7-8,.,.,TGTGCCAGCAGCTCCCAGGGAATGGGCATTCAGTACTTC,CASSSQGMGIQYF
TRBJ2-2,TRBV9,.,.,TGTGCCAGCAGCGCCGCACGAGAGAGGCCCGGGGAGCTGTTTTTT,CASSAARERPGELFF
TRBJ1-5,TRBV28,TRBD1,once,TGTGCCAGCAGTTTGTTACAGGGGGGCAATCAGCCCCAGCATTTT,CASSLLQGGNQPQHF
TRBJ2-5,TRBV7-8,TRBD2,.,TGTGCCAGCAGCTTAGACCAGCAAACCGGGACTAGCGTGAAGGGAGAGACCCAGTACTTC,CASSLDQQTGTSVKGETQYF
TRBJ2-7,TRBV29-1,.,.,TGCAGCGTTGGGCACAGGACCTACGAGCAGTACTTC,CSVGHRTYEQYF
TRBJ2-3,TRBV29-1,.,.,TGCAGCGTTGAATTCCCCTGGCGGGACACAGATACGCAGTATTTT,CSVEFPWRDTDTQYF
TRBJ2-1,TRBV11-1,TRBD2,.,TGTGCCAGCAGCTTAATAGCGGGACTCGAAAATGAGCAGTTCTTC,CASSLIAGLENEQFF
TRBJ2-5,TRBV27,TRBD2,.,TGTGCCAGCAGTTTGGGGGGGGGACTTGGGGAGACCCAGTACTTC,CASSLGGGLGETQYF
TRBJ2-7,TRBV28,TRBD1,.,TGTGCCAGCCGGGCAACGGGACAGGCCTACGAGCAGTACTTC,CASRATGQAYEQYF
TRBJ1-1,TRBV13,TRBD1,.,TGTGCCAGCAGCTTCCAGGGGGCCTCTGAAGCTTTCTTT,CASSFQGASEAFF
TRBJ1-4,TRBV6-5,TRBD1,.,TGTGCCAGCAGTTACTTCATGGGACAGGGCCATGAAAAACTGTTTTTT,CASSYFMGQGHEKLFF